This T cell receptor (beta chain) is drawn from a study of cytomegalovirus exposure and HLA in healthy donors. Points from the study as a whole: Later, TCR association rates were found to vary by HLA locus, highest for DRB1 and lowest for HLA-C.

To note about this clone: Its antigen is still unknown.

The PCR made use of 60 Vbeta and 13 Jbeta primers. Profiling relied on immunoSEQ multiplex PCR, and the TCRdb table lists in-frame clones only, not all of them. The sample holds 170,000 or so clones, roughly four fifths seen once. Trimming took 0 bases from V and 9 from J; bases not matched to a gene: 6. Per the germline V gene, CDR1 is LGHNA and CDR2 is YNFKEQ. The CDR3 contains 16 residues. The rearrangement links TRBV4-2 to TRBJ1-6, with 9 bases matching TRBD1. Sequences were obtained from PBMCs. This receptor was taken from a man aged 50 to 59 in good health and CMV-seronegative. The CDR3 spells CASSQDGTGIISPLHF. Here the CDR3 DNA reads TGTGCCAGCAGCCAAGATGGGACAGGGATTATTTCACCCCTCCACTTT.